Listed here are 8 T cell receptor beta chains from one sample, sequenced in a study of T-cell memory formation after mild COVID-19. TCRdb re-called the 5' RACE reads through MiXCR, storing one row per CDR3 protein. The sample consists of roughly 580,000 distinct CDR3 sequences, over 15% of them appearing once. Sequences were obtained from PBMCs or a T cell subset sorted from them (not recorded which). The receptor source for this set is an adult woman who had mild COVID-19 (a few samples of this study predate the infection). Cell type and time point are not known.

The rearrangement joins TRBV27 to TRBJ2-7; no definite D call. Germline V lookup: CDR1 MNHEY, CDR2 SMNVEV (reference sequence). This CDR3 is 13 amino acids long. Trimming cost V 3 bases and J 3 bases, with 9 bases left between them. CDR3 protein: CASSFSLYYEQYF. The CDR3 region has the DNA TGTGCCAGCAGTTTTAGTCTCTACTACGAGCAGTACTTC.

V gene TRBV7-3 combines with J gene TRBJ2-3, with D maybe TRBD2 (6 bases). CDR1 is SGHTA and CDR2 is FQGTGA in the germline V gene. Deletions cut 5 bases from V and 2 bases from J, with 11 bases between. CDR3 length equals 14 residues. CDR3 loop: CASSRGLFTDTQYF. The DNA for the CDR3 is TGTGCCAGCAGCCGGGGACTTTTCACAGATACGCAGTATTTT.

This clonotype was counted between two and nine times. The chain is built from TRBV7-8 and TRBJ1-5; 7 bases fit TRBD1. The CDR3 sequence is 15 residues long. The J segment lost 6 bases and the V segment lost 2 bases, leaving 7 bases of the junction unmatched. Germline lookup yields CDR1 SGHVS and CDR2 FQNEAQ. For the CDR3, the DNA is TGTGCCAGCAGCTTACAGGGGGGTAGCGGTCAGCCCCAGCATTTT. Residues: CASSLQGGSGQPQHF.

The rearrangement links TRBV2 to TRBJ2-5; 8 bases fit TRBD2. The junction had 9 bases not matched to a gene; V was cut back by 3 bases and J by 0 bases. Germline V CDR1 and CDR2: SNHLY, FYNNEI. The length of the CDR3 is 17 residues. The CDR3 nucleotides read TGTGCCAGCAGTGATTGGCGGGGGGAGGGGTACCAAGAGACCCAGTACTTC. This translates into CASSDWRGEGYQETQYF.

The chain carries TRBV10-3 and TRBJ2-5; TRBD2 matches 12 bases. The CDR3 spans 15 residues. Germline V gene lookup returns CDR1 ENHRY and CDR2 SYGVKD. J was trimmed by 2 bases and V by 4 bases; bases with no gene match: 2. The CDR3 region is CAISVGLAGQETQYF. Here the CDR3 DNA reads TGTGCCATCAGTGTGGGACTAGCGGGTCAAGAGACCCAGTACTTC.

This sequence joins TRBV5-6 and TRBJ1-2; D is undetermined. The germline V and J ends were trimmed by 0 bases and 5 bases, with 8 bases remaining between them. The CDR3 spans 13 residues. The germline CDR1 and CDR2 sequences are SGHDT and YYEEEE. The CDR3 DNA sequence: TGTGCCAGCAGCTTGGGGGTCCCTTATGGCTACACCTTC. Its translation is CASSLGVPYGYTF.

The chain is built from TRBV5-6 and TRBJ2-1, with D possibly matching TRBD1 (6 bases). Germline V gene sequence: CDR1 SGHDT, CDR2 YYEEEE. V lost 2 bases and J lost 6, with 18 bases in between. There are 16 residues in the CDR3. The CDR3 loop reads CASSLTPQGYLNEQFF. The CDR3 DNA reads TGTGCCAGCAGCTTAACCCCCCAGGGGTATCTCAATGAGCAGTTCTTC.

The genes are TRBV9 and TRBJ2-7, with 7 nucleotides matching TRBD1. V shed 3 bases and J 4 bases; nucleotides not matched to a gene: 10. Looked up from germline, CDR1 is SGDLS and CDR2 is YYNGEE. The CDR3 is 15 amino acids. The CDR3 is CASSAQGDGRYEQYF. As DNA, the CDR3 is TGTGCCAGCAGCGCGCAGGGGGACGGTAGGTACGAGCAGTACTTC.